This paragraph reports one T cell receptor beta chain. Only in-frame clones appear in the TCRdb table, and some are missing; sequencing was by immunoSEQ multiplex PCR. Of about 69,000 clones listed, over 80% are singletons. This sample is drawn from a study of technical replicates of blood from several donors. From germline, CDR1 is LNHDA and CDR2 SQIVND (reference sequence). V gave up 8 bases and J gave up 4 bases; unmatched junction bases: 11. The CDR3 contains 15 residues. This receptor was identified in a human donor in good health. Some clones in this sample may be carry-over from other donors' samples. Sequencing was performed on PBMCs. The genes are TRBV19 and TRBJ2-3; 8 nucleotides match TRBD1. The CDR3 nucleotides are TGTGCCAGTGAGGGGACCAGGGGGCTGTCAGATACGCAGTATTTT. Translation gives CASEGTRGLSDTQYF.